One and the same sample provided the 28 T cell receptor beta chains below, sequenced in a study of T cells in Graves' hyperthyroidism and ophthalmopathy. Using RNA transcripts as the source, TCR beta CDR3 regions were amplified. During a first-round RT-PCR of the TCR CDR3, the HTBI primer set was used. MiXCR, run by TCRdb on the multiplex PCR reads, gives a single entry per CDR3 protein. This repertoire shows roughly 420,000 distinct CDR3 sequences, about 13% found once; its top ten account for 5.3%. The sample comprised blood. The source is a woman aged 18-29 years with Graves' hyperthyroidism.

This clonotype appeared many times. The V call is TRBV30, the J call TRBJ1-2, with a tentative D call TRBD1 (6 bases). Germline CDR1 reads GTSNPN; CDR2 reads SVGIG (reference sequence). This CDR3 is built from 15 residues. Between the trimmed V and J ends, which lost 2 bases and 4 bases, there was a span of 17 bases. CDR3 in DNA: TGTGCCTGGAGTTCTACGACAGGAATCCTCTATGGCTACACCTTC. This gives the protein CAWSSTTGILYGYTF.

This chain links TRBV9 with TRBJ1-1, with D tentatively TRBD1 (5 bases). The V end was cut by 3 bases, the J end by 6 bases, with 15 bases between. CDR1 is SGDLS, CDR2 YYNGEE, per germline. This CDR3 comprises 14 residues. CDR3 DNA: TGTGCCAGCAGCGAGATCGGGACCGCGCCTGAAGCTTTCTTT. As protein: CASSEIGTAPEAFF.

This clonotype was seen repeatedly, ten times or more. V gene TRBV11-2 combines with J gene TRBJ1-6; D perhaps matches TRBD1 (5 bases). Trimming pared 5 bases from V and 7 bases from J, leaving 15 bases between. The CDR3 has 15 amino acids. Looked up from germline, CDR1 is SGHAT and CDR2 is FQNNGV. CDR3 residues: CASSRSHGGNSPLHF. For the CDR3, the DNA is TGTGCCAGCAGCCGATCCCACGGGGGAAATTCACCCCTCCACTTT.

The CDR3 spells CASSYSSGRGETQYF. CDR3 DNA sequence: TGTGCCAGCAGTTACTCGTCAGGGAGGGGGGAGACCCAGTACTTC. V and J are TRBV6-2 or TRBV6-3 and TRBJ2-5; a weak D match, TRBD2 (7 bases). Trimming cost V 0 bases and J 5 bases, with 13 bases left between them. The CDR3 covers 15 residues. Germline-derived CDR1 and CDR2 are MNHEY and SVGEGT.

The rearrangement links TRBV2 to TRBJ1-3; D unclear. Trimming removed 3 bases from V and 0 bases from J, with 6 bases in between. Germline CDR1 and CDR2: SNHLY and FYNNEI. The CDR3 length is 14 residues. The CDR3 DNA is TGTGCCAGCAGTGAGGGGAGCTCTGGAAACACCATATATTTT. Translated, it gives CASSEGSSGNTIYF.

This clonotype was observed many times. The chain has TRBV7-2 and TRBJ2-7; D might be TRBD1 or TRBD2, each matching 5 bases. Germline V CDR1 and CDR2: SGHTA, FQGNSA. The CDR3 totals 17 residues. The V and J ends lost 0 bases and 0 bases respectively, with 15 bases between them. The CDR3 DNA is TGTGCCAGCAGCTTAGCGCTTGGGACCCAGAGCTCCTACGAGCAGTACTTC. Translation: CASSLALGTQSSYEQYF.

The table lists this clonotype with many counts. The chain joins TRBV9 to TRBJ2-7, with D possibly matching TRBD2 (5 bases). Trimming took off 2 bases at V and 4 bases at J, with 16 bases between the two ends. The V gene's germline CDR1 is SGDLS and CDR2 YYNGEE. The CDR3 has 15 residues. CDR3 sequence reads: CASSVGVTGRYEQYF. The CDR3 DNA follows: TGTGCCAGCAGCGTTGGTGTGACGGGAAGATACGAGCAGTACTTC. The variable domain in full, completed from reference TRBV9 and TRBJ2-7, reads DSGVTQTPKHLITATGQRVTLRCSPRSGDLSVYWYQQSLDQGLQFLIQYYNGEERAKGNILERFSAQQFPDLHSELNLSSLELGDSALYFCASSVGVTGRYEQYFGPGTRLTVT.

The chain couples TRBV28 to TRBJ2-5, with TRBD2 matching over 10 bases. This CDR3 spans 16 amino acids. Germline trimming cut 4 bases from V and 3 bases from J; bases unmatched to any gene: 8. Germline V gene sequence: CDR1 MDHEN, CDR2 SYDVKM. CDR3 DNA: TGTGCCAGCAGTTCGGAATCTAGCGGGAGTAAAGAGACCCAGTACTTC. Its translation: CASSSESSGSKETQYF.

This clonotype was counted ten times or more. The CDR3 DNA sequence: TGTGCCAGCAGCTTAGCTATCGGGAACATTCAAGAGACCCAGTACTTC. Protein product: CASSLAIGNIQETQYF. J is TRBJ2-5 and V is TRBV7-9; tentatively, D is TRBD2 (5 bases). The length of the CDR3 is 16 residues. The germline CDR1 and CDR2 sequences are SEHNR and FQNEAQ (reference sequence). V shed 0 bases and J shed 2 bases, with 13 bases lying between them.

The V call is TRBV7-9, the J call TRBJ1-1; the D is unclear. This CDR3 has 14 residues. In germline, CDR1 is SEHNR, CDR2 FQNEAQ (reference sequence). Trimming stripped 3 bases from V and 3 bases from J, with 11 bases between. The CDR3 bases are TGTGCCAGCAGCTTCGGGTCCTCATACACTGAAGCTTTCTTT. Its translation is CASSFGSSYTEAFF.

This clonotype was counted many times. The rearrangement links TRBV18 to TRBJ1-1, with unresolved D. This CDR3 is 16 amino acids long. Per germline, CDR1 KGHSH and CDR2 LQKENI. Trimming left V 3 bases short and J 7 bases short, with 21 bases between. CDR3 in amino acids: CASSPPHRRALGEAFF. CDR3 nucleotide sequence: TGTGCCAGCTCACCGCCTCATCGTAGGGCGCTGGGTGAAGCTTTCTTT. The full variable domain, its missing parts supplied by reference TRBV18 and TRBJ1-1, is NAGVMQNPRHLVRRRGQEARLRCSPMKGHSHVYWYRQLPEEGLKFMVYLQKENIIDESGMPKERFSAEFPKEGPSILRIQQVVRGDSAAYFCASSPPHRRALGEAFFGQGTRLTVV.

Remarks on this clonotype: One junction end disagrees with the germline gene, perhaps due to a read error. This sequence joins TRBV5-5 and TRBJ2-1; 10 bases match TRBD2. Germline CDR1 and CDR2: SGHKS and YYEKEE (reference sequence). This CDR3 comprises 16 residues. This CDR3 reads CANSLGFLAGDNEQFF. In nucleotides, the CDR3 is TGTGCCAACAGCTTGGGATTTCTAGCGGGAGACAATGAGCAGTTCTTC.

This clonotype was picked up many times. In DNA, the CDR3 is TGTGCCAGCAGCTGGTGGACTAGCGGGCGCGCAGATACGCAGTATTTT. Protein: CASSWWTSGRADTQYF. The rearrangement joins TRBV7-2 to TRBJ2-3, with 11 bases identical to TRBD2. Trimming removed 4 bases from V and 4 bases from J; junction bases left unmatched: 7. Germline values: CDR1 SGHTA, CDR2 FQGNSA. The CDR3 spans 16 residues.

This clonotype was observed many times. V and J are TRBV28 and TRBJ1-1; TRBD1 is a possible D gene (5 bases). Germline CDR1 and CDR2: MDHEN and SYDVKM. The V and J ends lost 3 bases and 6 bases respectively, with 11 bases between them. The CDR3 has 13 residues. The CDR3 here is CASSLMGDPEAFF. The CDR3 bases are TGTGCCAGCAGTTTGATGGGGGACCCTGAAGCTTTCTTT.

The CDR3 loop is CATLDTMNTEAFF. DNA for the CDR3: TGTGCCACCCTGGACACAATGAACACTGAAGCTTTCTTT. This chain connects TRBV28 to TRBJ1-1, with D possibly matching TRBD1 (5 bases). Germline V lookup: CDR1 MDHEN, CDR2 SYDVKM. This CDR3 contains 13 residues. The V end lost 10 bases, the J end lost 0 bases, and 12 bases lay between the germline ends.

The chain is built from TRBV6-1 and TRBJ2-2; 12 nucleotides agree with TRBD2. This CDR3 has 19 amino acids. V lost 5 bases to trimming and J lost 0 bases; unmatched junction nucleotides: 10. CDR1 and CDR2 (germline): MNHNS, SASEGT. CDR3 DNA: TGTGCCAGCAGTCGCCGTCGGCTAGCGGGAGGGACGAACACCGGGGAGCTGTTTTTT. Translating it yields CASSRRRLAGGTNTGELFF.

The chain couples TRBV11-2 to TRBJ2-7; 11 bases are a match to TRBD1. CDR1 is SGHAT, CDR2 FQNNGV, per germline. The CDR3 has 15 amino acids. V was pared by 5 bases and J by 4 bases, with 7 bases of the junction left unmatched. The CDR3, as DNA: TGTGCCAGCAGCCGATCCGGGACAGGGGGTTACGAGCAGTACTTC. It yields the protein CASSRSGTGGYEQYF. Complete variable domain (other parts from reference TRBV11-2 and TRBJ2-7): EAGVAQSPRYKIIEKRQSVAFWCNPISGHATLYWYQQILGQGPKLLIQFQNNGVVDDSQLPKDRFSAERLKGVDSTLKIQPAKLEDSAVYLCASSRSGTGGYEQYFGPGTRLTVT.

The chain carries TRBV27 and TRBJ2-5; no reliable D call. The germline gives CDR1 MNHEY, CDR2 SMNVEV (reference sequence). The CDR3 has 15 amino acids. V was clipped by 1 base and J by 5 bases, with 14 bases between them. This CDR3 reads CASSLWKKGWETQYF. CDR3 sequence (DNA): TGTGCCAGCAGTTTATGGAAAAAGGGATGGGAGACCCAGTACTTC.

This clonotype was seen ten or more times. The chain recombines TRBV13 with TRBJ1-1; D is uncertain. Germline CDR1 reads PRHDT; CDR2 reads FYEKMQ (reference sequence). This CDR3 has 13 amino acids. Trimming shortened V by 5 bases and J by 3 bases, and 10 bases separated the two germline ends. The CDR3 coding sequence is TGTGCCAGCAGCGCACAGAGTTACACTGAAGCTTTCTTT. Translation: CASSAQSYTEAFF.

At least ten counts were recorded for this clonotype. V and J are TRBV27 and TRBJ2-7, with D possibly TRBD2 on 5 matching bases. V lost 7 bases, J lost 3 bases, and 25 bases lay in between. CDR1 is MNHEY and CDR2 is SMNVEV in the germline V gene (reference sequence). The CDR3 has 17 amino acids. The CDR3 protein is CASTTPAGGGGCYEQYF. In nucleotides, the CDR3 is TGTGCCAGCACCACCCCCGCAGGAGGCGGAGGATGCTACGAGCAGTACTTC.

This clonotype was seen repeatedly, ten times or more. This chain joins TRBV28 and TRBJ1-2; D not certain. Trimming took 5 bases from V and 5 from J, leaving 18 bases between them. This CDR3 spans 15 amino acids. Germline V lookup: CDR1 MDHEN, CDR2 SYDVKM. This chain's CDR3 is CASSTSRTADYGYTF. In DNA form, the CDR3 reads TGTGCCAGCAGTACATCTCGGACGGCAGATTATGGCTACACCTTC.

The chain carries TRBV11-2 and TRBJ1-1; D is uncertain. The CDR3 contains 15 residues. V was pared by 6 bases and J by 6 bases, with 20 bases between. Germline loops: CDR1 SGHAT, CDR2 FQNNGV. The chain's CDR3 is CASRSWDRGAAEAFF. The CDR3 nucleotides read TGTGCCAGCAGATCTTGGGATCGGGGAGCGGCTGAAGCTTTCTTT.

This clonotype was counted ten times or more. This sequence joins TRBV24-1 and TRBJ1-3; unclear D gene. V gave up 7 bases and J gave up 0 bases, with 6 bases separating them. The CDR3 spans 13 residues. Germline CDR1 KGHDR, CDR2 SFDVKD. The CDR3 sequence is CATRNRSGNTIYF. CDR3 coding DNA: TGTGCCACCAGAAACCGCTCTGGAAACACCATATATTTT.

This clonotype came up many times. This rearrangement joins TRBV5-1 to TRBJ2-1; tentatively, D is TRBD1 (5 bases). The CDR3 is 17 amino acids. Germline V gives CDR1 SGHRS, CDR2 YFSETQ. V was clipped by 0 bases and J by 4 bases, with 17 bases between them. Here the CDR3 reads CASSLETGEMRYNEQFF. CDR3 coding DNA: TGCGCCAGCAGCTTGGAAACAGGTGAAATGCGGTACAATGAGCAGTTCTTC.

This sequence joins TRBV28 and TRBJ1-2; 8 nucleotides align to TRBD1. The CDR3 covers 15 residues. V was clipped by 5 bases and J by 4 bases; unmatched bases: 9. Germline values: CDR1 MDHEN, CDR2 SYDVKM. CDR3 in amino acids: CASSRTGGVGYGYTF. CDR3 coding DNA: TGTGCCAGCAGTCGAACAGGGGGGGTGGGCTATGGCTACACCTTC.

This clonotype was counted many times. CDR3 sequence: CASSGGSGSPNEKLFF. DNA of the CDR3: TGTGCCAGCAGTGGAGGAAGCGGATCCCCTAATGAAAAACTGTTTTTT. This sequence joins TRBV2 and TRBJ1-4; D call uncertain. Trimming took off 4 bases at V and 3 bases at J, with 15 bases between the two ends. The CDR3 covers 16 residues. CDR1 is SNHLY and CDR2 is FYNNEI in the germline V gene. Using reference TRBV2 and TRBJ1-4 for the parts outside the CDR3, the full variable domain is EPEVTQTPSHQVTQMGQEVILRCVPISNHLYFYWYRQILGQKVEFLVSFYNNEISEKSEIFDDQFSVERPDGSNFTLKIRSTKLEDSAMYFCASSGGSGSPNEKLFFGSGTQLSVL.

This clonotype was picked up many times. The chain employs TRBV18 and TRBJ1-4, with D perhaps TRBD1 (6 bases). CDR1 and CDR2 (germline): KGHSH, LQKENI. The CDR3 spans 15 residues. Trimming shortened V by 3 bases and J by 6 bases, and 14 bases separated the two germline ends. CDR3 sequence: CASSPLTGTHEKLFF. Written as DNA, the CDR3 is TGTGCCAGCTCACCTCTTACAGGGACCCATGAAAAACTGTTTTTT.

At least ten counts were recorded for this clonotype. The chain combines TRBV2 with TRBJ2-1; tentatively, D is TRBD1 (6 bases). V lost 6 bases, J lost 6 bases, and 12 bases lay in between. This CDR3 comprises 13 residues. Germline loops: CDR1 SNHLY, CDR2 FYNNEI. In nucleotides, the CDR3 is TGTGCCAGCAGAACAGGGACAAGCAATGAGCAGTTCTTC. This encodes CASRTGTSNEQFF.